This T cell receptor beta chain was identified in a study of blood T cell repertoires in COVID-19. Generated by immunoSEQ multiplex PCR, the TCRdb table keeps only in-frame clones and is missing some. The table shows roughly 160,000 clones, with roughly 87% occurring only once. The CDR3 has 17 amino acids. The chain employs TRBV21-1 and TRBJ2-3; the D segment call TRBD2 is taken from the table without a DNA check. TRBV21-1 is designated a pseudogene. Sequencing was performed on PBMCs or T cells enriched from blood (not recorded which). The TCR sequence derives from a woman aged 50 to 60 who had recovered from COVID-19. The CDR3 region is CASSPLFVAGVTDTQYF. DNA of the CDR3: TGTGCCAGCAGCCCCCTCTTTGTAGCGGGAGTAACAGATACGCAGTATTTT.